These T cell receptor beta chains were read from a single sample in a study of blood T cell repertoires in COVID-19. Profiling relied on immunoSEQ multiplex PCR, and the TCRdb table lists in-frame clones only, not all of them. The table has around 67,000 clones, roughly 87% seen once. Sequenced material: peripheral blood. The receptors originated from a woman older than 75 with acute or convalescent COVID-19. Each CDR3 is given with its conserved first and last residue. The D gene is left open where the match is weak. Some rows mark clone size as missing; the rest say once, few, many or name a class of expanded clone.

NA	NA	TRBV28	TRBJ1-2	TGTGCCAGCAGTTTTCAGGAACACTATGGCTACACCTTC	CASSFQEHYGYTF
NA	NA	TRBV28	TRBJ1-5	TGTGCCAGCCGGACCGGGACATTCCAGCCCCAGCATTTT	CASRTGTFQPQHF
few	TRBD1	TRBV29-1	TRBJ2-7	TGCAGCGTTGTATTAGGGACAGGGGGTTCCTACGAGCAGTACTTC	CSVVLGTGGSYEQYF
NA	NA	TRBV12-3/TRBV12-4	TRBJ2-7	TGTGCCAGCAGTCTTCAGGGTTCCTACGAGCAGTACTTC	CASSLQGSYEQYF
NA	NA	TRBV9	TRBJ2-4	TGTGCCAGCAGCGTAGGGGCGGGGAACATTCAGTACTTC	CASSVGAGNIQYF
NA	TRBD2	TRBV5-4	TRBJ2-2	TGTGCCAGCAGCCTCTCGCTAGCGGGGGACACCGGGGAGCTGTTTTTT	CASSLSLAGDTGELFF
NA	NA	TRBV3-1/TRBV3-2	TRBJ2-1	TGTGCCAGCCTCCGGGGAAAGGGCTATGAGCAGTTCTTC	CASLRGKGYEQFF
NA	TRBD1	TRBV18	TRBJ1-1	TGTGCCAGCTCAACAGACAGGGGCCCTGAAGCTTTCTTT	CASSTDRGPEAFF
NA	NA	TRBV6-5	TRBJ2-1	TGTGCCAGCAGTTGGGACAACAATGAGCAGTTCTTC	CASSWDNNEQFF
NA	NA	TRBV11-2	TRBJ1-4	TGTGCCAGCAGCTCGCCAACGGGGAAGGATTGGGAAAAACTGTTTTTT	CASSSPTGKDWEKLFF
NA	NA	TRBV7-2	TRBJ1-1	TGTGCCAGCAGCTTAATGGGCCTTTTGAACACTGAAGCTTTCTTT	CASSLMGLLNTEAFF
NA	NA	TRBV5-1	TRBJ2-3	TGCGCCAGCAGCCTACGTCGGCGGACAGATACGCAGTATTTT	CASSLRRRTDTQYF
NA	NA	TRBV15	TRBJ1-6	TGTGCCACCAGCACCCGACAGCTATATAATTCACCCCTCCACTTT	CATSTRQLYNSPLHF
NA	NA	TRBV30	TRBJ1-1	TGTGCCTGGAGTCAGTGGGGAGACACTGAAGCTTTCTTT	CAWSQWGDTEAFF
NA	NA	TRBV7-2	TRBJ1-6	TGTGCCAGCAGCTTATTTATGTTAGGGGATTCACCCCTCCACTTT	CASSLFMLGDSPLHF
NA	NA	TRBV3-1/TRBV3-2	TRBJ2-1	TGTGCCAGCGGACTTCTTTTGAATGAGCAGTTCTTC	CASGLLLNEQFF
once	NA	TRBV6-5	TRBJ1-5	TGTGCCAGCAGTTACGGGCCGCGCAATCAGCCCCAGCATTTT	CASSYGPRNQPQHF
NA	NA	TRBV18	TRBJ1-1	TGTGCCAGCTCAACGACGCAGGACACTGAAGCTTTCTTT	CASSTTQDTEAFF
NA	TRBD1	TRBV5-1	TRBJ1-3	TGCGCCAGCAGCCAACGGGACAGGGGAAACACCATATATTTT	CASSQRDRGNTIYF
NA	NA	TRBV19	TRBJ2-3	TGTGCCAGTAGCCTACAGGGTATAGGCGCAGATACGCAGTATTTT	CASSLQGIGADTQYF
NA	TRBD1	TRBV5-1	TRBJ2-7	TGCGCCAGCAGCCGGGACAGCTACGAGCAGTACTTC	CASSRDSYEQYF
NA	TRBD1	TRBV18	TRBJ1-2	TGTGCCAGCTCACCAGACAGGGATAGTGGCTACACCTTC	CASSPDRDSGYTF
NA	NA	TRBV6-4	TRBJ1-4	TGTGCCAGCAGTGACTCCCCCCACCCCGATGGCACTAATGAAAAACTGTTTTTT	CASSDSPHPDGTNEKLFF
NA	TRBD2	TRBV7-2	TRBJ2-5	TGTGCCAGCAGCTTGACTAGCGAGTACCAAGAGACCCAGTACTTC	CASSLTSEYQETQYF
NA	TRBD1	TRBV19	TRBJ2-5	TGTGCCAGTAGTAGGGGGGACAGGGACCAAGAGACCCAGTACTTC	CASSRGDRDQETQYF
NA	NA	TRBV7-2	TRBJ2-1	TGTGCCAGCAGCTTAGCCCGGTCGGATGAGCAGTTCTTC	CASSLARSDEQFF
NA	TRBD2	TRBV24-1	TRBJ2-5	TGTGCCACCAGTGTGAGCGGGGCAGAGACCCAGTACTTC	CATSVSGAETQYF
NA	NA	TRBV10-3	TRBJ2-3	TGTGCCATCAGTGAACTCACTAGTTCCACAGATACGCAGTATTTT	CAISELTSSTDTQYF
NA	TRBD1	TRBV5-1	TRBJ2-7	TGCGCCAGCAGCCCAAGGACAGGGTCAGTTTACGAGCAGTACTTC	CASSPRTGSVYEQYF
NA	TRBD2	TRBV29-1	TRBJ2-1	TGCAGCGCCTCACTAGCGGGAGAGCAGTTCTTC	CSASLAGEQFF
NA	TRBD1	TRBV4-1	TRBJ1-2	TGCGCCAGCAGCCAAGATGCCGGGACAGGGGGGATCCTGCACACCTTC	CASSQDAGTGGILHTF
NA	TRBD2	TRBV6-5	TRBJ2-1	TGTGCCAGCAGTTTAGTAGCGGGAGGCGACAATGAGCAGTTCTTC	CASSLVAGGDNEQFF
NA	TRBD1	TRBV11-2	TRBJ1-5	TGTGCCAGCAGCTTGTTGACAGGGGACCAGCCCCAGCATTTT	CASSLLTGDQPQHF
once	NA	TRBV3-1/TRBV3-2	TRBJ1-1	TGTGCCAGCAGGACGGGACAGAACACTGAAGCTTTCTTT	CASRTGQNTEAFF
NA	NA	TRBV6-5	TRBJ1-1	TGTGCCAGCAGTTCAGGGGACACTGAAGCTTTCTTT	CASSSGDTEAFF
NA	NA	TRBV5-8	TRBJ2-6	TGTGCCAGCAGCCCCTCTTGGGCCTCTGGGGCCAACGTCCTGACTTTC	CASSPSWASGANVLTF
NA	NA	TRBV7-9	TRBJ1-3	TGTGCCAGCAGCTCTTCAGGGATCTCTGGAAACACCATATATTTT	CASSSSGISGNTIYF
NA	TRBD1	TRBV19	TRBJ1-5	TGTGCCAGTAGTTCACAGGGGGATAGCAATCAGCCCCAGCATTTT	CASSSQGDSNQPQHF
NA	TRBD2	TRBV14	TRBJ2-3	TGTGCCAGCAGCCCCAGACTAGCTGGCACAGATACGCAGTATTTT	CASSPRLAGTDTQYF
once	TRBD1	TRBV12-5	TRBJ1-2	TGTGCTAGTGGTTTGGGGACAGGGGTGAGTGGCTACACCTTC	CASGLGTGVSGYTF
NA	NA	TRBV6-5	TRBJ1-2	TGTGCCAGCAGCTTAACAGGGTTATATGGCTACACCTTC	CASSLTGLYGYTF
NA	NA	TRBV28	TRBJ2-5	TGTGCCAGCAGCTTGGGGGGCCAAGAGACCCAGTACTTC	CASSLGGQETQYF
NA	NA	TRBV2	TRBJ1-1	TGTGCCAGCGGGGTGGACATGAACACTGAAGCTTTCTTT	CASGVDMNTEAFF
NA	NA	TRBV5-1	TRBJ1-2	TGCGCCAGCAGCCCCGTCCCGGGGGACTATGGCTACACCTTC	CASSPVPGDYGYTF
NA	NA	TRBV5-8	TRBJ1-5	TGTGCCAGCAGCCGACCCTTGGGGGGGGTAAGCAATCAGCCCCAGCATTTT	CASSRPLGGVSNQPQHF
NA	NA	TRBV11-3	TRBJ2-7	TGTGCCAGCAGCTTGAATCCCGGGACTCCTCCGTACTTC	CASSLNPGTPPYF